The text below deals with one T cell receptor beta chain. Clones were sequenced by immunoSEQ multiplex PCR, and TCRdb holds only the in-frame ones, with some missing. The table has 2 million to 3 million clones, roughly 93% seen once. The data derive from a study of shared clonotypes between healthy human individuals. The CDR3 length is 16 residues. CDR1 and CDR2 from the germline V gene are SGDLS and YYNGEE. With 1 base clipped from V and 0 bases from J, the junction kept 5 bases outside the gene matches. The V call is TRBV9, the J call TRBJ2-3, with TRBD1 matching 7 bases. The TCR comes from a man between 18 and 35 years old in good health. Some clones in this sample may be carry-over from other donors' samples. Specimen: naive CD4+ T cells from PBMCs. Subset specified: CD45RA+ positively selected. The CDR3 sequence: CASSVRGRGSTDTQYF. In DNA form, the CDR3 reads TGTGCCAGCAGCGTACGTGGCAGGGGGAGCACAGATACGCAGTATTTT.